These T cell receptor delta chains were read from a single sample in a study of gamma-delta chains in newborns, infants, children. TCRdb re-called the reads with CATT. Of around 12,000 delta-chain clones detected, 3.5% appear once; the ten largest clones hold under 9.5%. Input material: blood. The receptors here all came from a child who was a newborn, infant or young child, either healthy, febrile or measles-vaccinated (not recorded which). The CDR3 runs from the conserved cysteine through the conserved F or W. D genes are given only for firm matches. The size of a clone is reported for some rows only, either as once, few or many, or as a class for expanded clones.

>few|TRDD3|TRDV3|TRDJ1
TGTGCCTTTCGAACGCGGGGGGATAGTGTGGATAAACTCATCTTT
CAFRTRGDSVDKLIF
>NA|NA|TRDV2|TRDJ1
TGTGCCTGTCCTGGGTACACCGATAAACTCATCTTT
CACPGYTDKLIF
>few|TRDD2|TRDV1|TRDJ1
TGTGCTCTTGGGGAATTACCTTCCTACCGTATTGATCTGGTGTTTTTTCCCGATAAACTCATCTTT
CALGELPSYRIDLVFFPDKLIF
>NA|TRDD3|TRDV3|TRDJ1
TGTGCCTACACCAAATGGCGAAGGGGGATTAGAATCGATAAACTCATCTTT
CAYTKWRRGIRIDKLIF
>NA|TRDD3|TRDV3|TRDJ1
TGTGCCTTTGGCCTACATGACTGGGGGCCGCTCCCCGATAAACTCATCTTT
CAFGLHDWGPLPDKLIF
>few|NA|TRDV1|TRDJ1
TGTGCTCTTGGGGAACTCCGCTCCCCTCGTATCTACCGAACTCTCAAGGGAACCGATAGACTCATCTTT
CALGELRSPRIYRTLKGTDRLIF
>few|TRDD3|TRDV2|TRDJ1
TGTGCCTGTGACACCGTTTCCCCACTGGGGGATACTCGTAACACCGATAAGCTCATCTTT
CACDTVSPLGDTRNTDKLIF
>NA|TRDD3|TRDV1|TRDJ4
TGTGCTCTTGGGGAACTTTTCCTGGACTGGGGGATACGGGCCAGACCCCTGATCTTT
CALGELFLDWGIRARPLIF
>medium-sized|NA|TRDV1|TRDJ1
TGTGCTCTTGGGGAATGTCTGGCCGGCCCCACCGATAAACTCATCTTT
CALGECLAGPTDKLIF
>few|TRDD3|TRDV2|TRDJ3
TGTGCCTGTGACACCGTACTGGGGGTCCTCTCCTGGGACACCCGACAGATGTTTTTC
CACDTVLGVLSWDTRQMFF
>NA|TRDD3|TRDV3|TRDJ1
TGTGCCTTTACGCCCGAGGTGGGGGATACGACCGATAAACTCATCTTT
CAFTPEVGDTTDKLIF
>medium-sized|NA|TRDV1|TRDJ1
TGTGCTCTTGGGGAGACCGAAAACTTCCTCGTAAGATTCACCGATAAACTCATCTTT
CALGETENFLVRFTDKLIF
>NA|NA|TRDV1|TRDJ1
TGTGCTCTTGGGGAAGTCCGATCTGGGCCCCAGTACACCGATAAACTCATCTTT
CALGEVRSGPQYTDKLIF
>NA|TRDD3|TRDV2|TRDJ3
TGTGCCTGTGACACTGGGGGATACCGGGACACCCGACAGATGTTTTTC
CACDTGGYRDTRQMFF
>NA|TRDD3|TRDV1|TRDJ1
TGTGCTCTTGGGGAAGTCGCCTCGGGATACTGCTCGGGGGTCATCTTT
CALGEVASGYCSGVIF
>large|TRDD3|TRDV2|TRDJ1
TGTGCCTGTGACTCCTGGGGGACCGATAAACTCATCTTT
CACDSWGTDKLIF
>few|TRDD3|TRDV2|TRDJ3
TGTGCCTGTGACACCCCTACTGGGGGATACTCCTGGGACACCCGACAGATGTTTTTC
CACDTPTGGYSWDTRQMFF
>NA|TRDD3|TRDV1|TRDJ1
TGTGCTCTTGGGGTCTCGACACTGGGGGATAAGTACACCGATAAACTCATCTTT
CALGVSTLGDKYTDKLIF
>NA|TRDD3|TRDV2|TRDJ2
TGTGCCTGTGACACCGGACAATTACTGGGGGATATCAATCGGGCAGCACAACTCTTCTTT
CACDTGQLLGDINRAAQLFF
>few|NA|TRDV2|TRDJ3
TGTGCCTGTGACGGAACTGCCAGCTCCTGGTACACCCGACAGATGTTTTTC
CACDGTASSWYTRQMFF
>NA|NA|TRDV2|TRDJ1
TGTGCCTGTGACACCGTCGGGGAAACAACCACCGATAAACTCATCTTT
CACDTVGETTTDKLIF
>medium-sized|NA|TRDV1|TRDJ1
TGTGCTCTTGGGGAAGTGGTTAGGGAGGACGATAAACTCATCTTT
CALGEVVREDDKLIF